The next 15 T cell receptor beta chains were all read from a single sample in a study of blood T cell repertoires in COVID-19 (TCRdb year 2020). Receptors were amplified or captured by the immunoSEQ multiplex PCR assay. This is the immuneACCESS table as TCRdb keeps it, with only in-frame sequences that have V and J called. A part of the clones is gone; compared with another copy, unresolved V genes explain less than half, and the rest is unexplained. This sample holds 55,000 to 70,000 clones; about 85% were observed only once. Together, the top ten hold roughly 3.1% of the sample. The sample comprised peripheral blood. The receptors come from a woman in her forties or fifties with COVID-19, enrolled during active disease.

The chain links TRBV11-3 to TRBJ2-1; 14 bases agree with TRBD2. This CDR3 has 17 amino acids. CDR1 and CDR2 (germline): SGHNT, YENEEA. Trimming removed 5 bases from V and 8 bases from J; junction bases left unmatched: 11. CDR3 sequence (DNA): TGTGCCAGCAGCCATAACAGGGGACTAGCGGGAGTATATGAGCAGTTCTTC. It yields the protein CASSHNRGLAGVYEQFF.

The chain links TRBV29-1 to TRBJ2-1, with 11 bases matching TRBD2. V lost 1 base to trimming and J lost 10 bases; unmatched junction nucleotides: 12. The CDR3 extends over 16 amino acids. The V gene's germline CDR1 is SQVTM and CDR2 ANQGSEA. The CDR3 sequence: CSVEGKVAGGQWEQFF. CDR3 DNA sequence: TGCAGCGTTGAAGGGAAAGTAGCGGGAGGGCAGTGGGAGCAGTTCTTC.

The chain has TRBV19 and TRBJ1-5; maybe TRBD1 (6 bases). The germline V gene encodes CDR1 LNHDA and CDR2 SQIVND (reference sequence). This CDR3 spans 19 amino acids. V lost 9 bases, J lost 0 bases, and 27 bases lay in between. CDR3 nucleotide sequence: TGTGCCAGAGAGGGCCCGACAGGTTGGCCACTGTGTAGCAATCAGCCCCAGCATTTT. Protein sequence: CAREGPTGWPLCSNQPQHF.

V gene TRBV7-2 combines with J gene TRBJ2-5; 11 positions match TRBD2. V lost 4 bases and J lost 0; bases outside the gene matches: 13. The CDR3 is 19 amino acids. Per the germline V gene, CDR1 is SGHTA and CDR2 is FQGNSA. CDR3 amino acids: CASSSNPGLAGRDQETQYF. DNA of the CDR3: TGTGCCAGCAGCTCAAACCCAGGACTAGCGGGCCGCGACCAAGAGACCCAGTACTTC.

The chain joins TRBV4-3 to TRBJ1-2, with 12 positions matching TRBD1. This CDR3 contains 15 residues. The germline V gene encodes CDR1 LGHNA and CDR2 YSLEER. Germline trimming cut 5 bases from V and 7 bases from J; bases unmatched to any gene: 8. The CDR3 spells CASSFGTGGESGYTF. DNA for the CDR3: TGCGCCAGCAGCTTCGGGACAGGGGGCGAAAGTGGCTACACCTTC.

This chain joins TRBV28 and TRBJ1-1, with D unresolved. This CDR3 spans 14 amino acids. Germline CDR1 MDHEN, CDR2 SYDVKM. Trimming stripped 5 bases from V and 1 base from J, with 11 bases between. For the CDR3, the DNA is TGTGCCAGCAGTCCCCCCTCCCCGAACACTGAAGCTTTCTTT. It encodes CASSPPSPNTEAFF. Filled out from reference TRBV28 and TRBJ1-1, the complete variable domain reads DVKVTQSSRYLVKRTGEKVFLECVQDMDHENMFWYRQDPGLGLRLIYFSYDVKMKEKGDIPEGYSVSREKKERFSLILESASTNQTSMYLCASSPPSPNTEAFFGQGTRLTVV.

The chain has TRBV29-1 and TRBJ2-3; no reliable D call. The V end lost 5 bases, the J end lost 4 bases, and 7 bases lay between the germline ends. The germline V gene encodes CDR1 SQVTM and CDR2 ANQGSEA. This CDR3 region has 11 residues. DNA of the CDR3: TGCAGCGTTTCTATGGCAGATACGCAGTATTTT. Its protein is CSVSMADTQYF.

The chain combines TRBV6-2 or TRBV6-3 with TRBJ2-4, with 11 bases matching TRBD2. There are 18 residues in the CDR3. The J segment lost 0 bases and the V segment lost 4 bases, leaving 8 bases of the junction unmatched. CDR1 is MNHEY, CDR2 SVGEGT, per germline. The CDR3 spells CASSFPGTSGLAKNIQYF. The CDR3 nucleotides read TGTGCCAGCAGTTTCCCCGGGACTAGCGGTTTAGCCAAAAACATTCAGTACTTC.

The rearrangement links TRBV6-5 to TRBJ1-6; no clear D. The V end lost 0 bases, the J end lost 8 bases, and 8 bases lay between the germline ends. CDR1 and CDR2 from the germline V gene are MNHEY and SVGAGI. The CDR3 extends over 14 amino acids. The CDR3: CASSYSIRYSPLHF. The CDR3 DNA reads as TGTGCCAGCAGTTACTCGATCCGGTATTCACCCCTCCACTTT.

This clone was observed a single time. The chain employs TRBV2 and TRBJ2-1; 7 positions agree with TRBD1. The CDR3 has 15 amino acids. In germline, CDR1 is SNHLY, CDR2 FYNNEI. V trimming: 6 bases; J trimming: 10 bases; junction bases outside the gene matches: 15. The CDR3 DNA is TGTGCCAGCAGCAGCCCCGGGACAGCTAAGGTCGAGCAGTTCTTC. This gives the protein CASSSPGTAKVEQFF.

This rearrangement joins TRBV11-3 to TRBJ2-5; 7 positions match TRBD2. Trimming cost V 5 bases and J 7 bases; bases outside gene matches: 13. The CDR3 totals 15 residues. Germline V gene lookup returns CDR1 SGHNT and CDR2 YENEEA. The DNA for the CDR3 is TGTGCCAGCAGCGCCAAAGGCGGGAGTATTTGGACCCAGTACTTC. Its translation is CASSAKGGSIWTQYF.

The rearrangement uses TRBV18 and TRBJ1-5; no clear D. V was shortened by 3 bases and J by 5 bases, with 14 bases between the two germline ends. CDR1 is KGHSH and CDR2 is LQKENI in the germline V gene. The CDR3 extends over 15 amino acids. The CDR3 sequence: CASSPPNRGDQPQHF. CDR3 bases: TGTGCCAGCTCACCCCCCAATCGGGGTGATCAGCCCCAGCATTTT.

The chain uses TRBV10-3 and TRBJ2-5; possibly TRBD2 for D (5 bases). V dropped 8 bases and J dropped 3 bases, with 16 bases sitting between them. Germline CDR1 and CDR2: ENHRY and SYGVKD. CDR3 length equals 14 residues. The CDR3 DNA sequence: TGTGCCATCGGTCCTTGGTCTAGCAAAGAGACCCAGTACTTC. It yields the protein CAIGPWSSKETQYF.

V is TRBV5-5 and J is TRBJ2-5; the match to TRBD2 covers 8 bases. The germline CDR1 and CDR2 sequences are SGHKS and YYEKEE (reference sequence). The CDR3 length is 16 residues. The trim removed 4 bases at V and 4 bases at J, leaving 12 bases unmatched. The CDR3 is CASSLRGAGVSETQYF. DNA of the CDR3: TGTGCCAGCAGCCTGCGGGGAGCGGGAGTTTCAGAGACCCAGTACTTC.

The chain couples TRBV29-1 to TRBJ2-7, with TRBD2 identical over 9 bases. There are 12 residues in the CDR3. With 7 bases clipped from V and 4 bases from J, the junction kept 5 bases outside the gene matches. CDR1 is SQVTM and CDR2 is ANQGSEA in the germline V gene. For the CDR3, the DNA is TGCAGCGCCCGGCTAGCGGGATACGAGCAGTACTTC. Its translation: CSARLAGYEQYF.